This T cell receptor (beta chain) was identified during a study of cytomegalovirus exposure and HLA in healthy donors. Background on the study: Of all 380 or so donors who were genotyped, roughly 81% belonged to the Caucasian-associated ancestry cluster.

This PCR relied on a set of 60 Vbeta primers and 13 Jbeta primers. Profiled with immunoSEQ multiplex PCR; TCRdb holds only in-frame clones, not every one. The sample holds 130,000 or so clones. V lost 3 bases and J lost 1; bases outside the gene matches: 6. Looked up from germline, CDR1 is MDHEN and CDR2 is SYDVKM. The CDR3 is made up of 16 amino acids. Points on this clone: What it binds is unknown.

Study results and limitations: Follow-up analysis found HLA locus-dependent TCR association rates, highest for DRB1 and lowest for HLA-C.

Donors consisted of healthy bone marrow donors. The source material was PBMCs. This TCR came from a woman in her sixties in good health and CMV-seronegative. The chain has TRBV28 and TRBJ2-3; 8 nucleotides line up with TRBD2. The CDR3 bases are TGTGCCAGCAGTTTCGGAGCGGGGGCGGGCACAGATACGCAGTATTTT. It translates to CASSFGAGAGTDTQYF.